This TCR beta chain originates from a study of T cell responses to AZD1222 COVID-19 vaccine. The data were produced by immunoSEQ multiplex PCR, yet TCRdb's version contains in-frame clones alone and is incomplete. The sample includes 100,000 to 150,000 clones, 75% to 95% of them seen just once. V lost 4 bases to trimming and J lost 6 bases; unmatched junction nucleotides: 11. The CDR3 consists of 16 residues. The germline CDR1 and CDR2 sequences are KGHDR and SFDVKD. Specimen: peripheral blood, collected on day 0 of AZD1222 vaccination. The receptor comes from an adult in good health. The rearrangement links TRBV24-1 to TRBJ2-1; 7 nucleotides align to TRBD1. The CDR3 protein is CATSDPTSPGGNEQFF. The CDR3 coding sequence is TGTGCCACCAGTGACCCTACCTCCCCAGGGGGCAATGAGCAGTTCTTC.